This T cell receptor (beta chain) comes out of a study of tumor-infiltrating lymphocytes in primary liver carcinoma. On the study more broadly: The patients had histopathologically diagnosed primary liver carcinoma, and their disease was treated by surgical resection. Samples returned roughly 3.65 to 8 million productive TCRbeta reads each. Read depth did not differ significantly between tissue types.

The germline gives CDR1 SGHTS, CDR2 YDEGEE. V lost 5 bases and J lost 5; bases outside the gene matches: 9. This CDR3 spans 15 amino acids. To note about this clonotype: What it binds is unknown.

Study-level results: It was tumor-adjacent and tumor-blood pairs that overlapped less than tumor region pairs did. Tumors carried a top-250-clone fraction significantly exceeding that of blood (p = 0.039).

Germline DNA was also extracted, and blood RNA was taken from unsorted whole blood. Production of TCR beta cDNA used 400 to 600 ng total RNA together with a constant-region primer. Construction of TCR beta libraries relied on three successive nested multiplex PCR rounds employing slightly modified ARM-PCR. For approximately 11 cycles apiece, the opening two PCR rounds ran with TRBV1-TRBV30 forward primers and a C-beta reverse primer. TCRdb recomputed calls from the multiplex PCR reads with MiXCR, one row per CDR3 protein. Of a few hundred thousand distinct CDR3 sequences listed, around 50% are singletons.

The TCR comes from a woman aged 25 to 45 with primary liver carcinoma and hepatitis B virus infection. The chain joins TRBV5-8 to TRBJ2-3; 9 nucleotides match TRBD2. Input material: peripheral blood. CDR3 sequence reads: CASSMAGGPVDTQYF. The DNA for the CDR3 is TGTGCCAGCAGTATGGCGGGAGGGCCCGTAGATACGCAGTATTTT.